This T cell receptor beta chain is from a study of T cell repertoires in cytomegalovirus infection. As for the study in general: Both a matching HLA type and CMV infection were indicated by public TCR beta signatures.

The study's findings and limits: Summed frequency of shared TCR beta families picked out CMV carriers who also had the relevant HLA. It was HLA-C-restricted CMV-specific TCR beta clonotypes that dominated the response ex vivo.

Ten or more counts support this clonotype. The target antigen is unknown. TCRdb reprocessed the reads with MiXCR, giving one entry per CDR3 protein. The table has over 300,000 distinct CDR3 sequences, more than 8% seen once. Germline CDR1 is MGHRA and CDR2 is YSYEKL. Germline trimming cut 0 bases from V and 6 bases from J; bases unmatched to any gene: 5. This CDR3 contains 15 residues. The TCR was taken from a human donor in good health (CMV status not recorded). Some clones in this sample may be carry-over from other donors' samples. Sequencing was performed on PBMCs. This sequence joins TRBV4-1 and TRBJ2-1; 7 positions agree with TRBD2. The DNA of the CDR3 is TGCGCCAGCAGCCAAGATTCCGGGACTATCAATGAGCAGTTCTTC. This sequence encodes CASSQDSGTINEQFF.